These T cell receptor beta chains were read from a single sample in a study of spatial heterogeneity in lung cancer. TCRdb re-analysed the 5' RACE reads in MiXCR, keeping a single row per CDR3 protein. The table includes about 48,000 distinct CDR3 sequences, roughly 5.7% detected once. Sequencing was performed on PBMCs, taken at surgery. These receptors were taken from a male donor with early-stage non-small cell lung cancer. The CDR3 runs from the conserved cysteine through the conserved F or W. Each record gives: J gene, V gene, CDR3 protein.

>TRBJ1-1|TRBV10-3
CAISPQTGGETEAFF
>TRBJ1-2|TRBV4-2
CASSQASTGDYGYTF
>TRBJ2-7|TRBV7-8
CASSFGLAGVTYEQYF
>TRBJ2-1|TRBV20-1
CSAPLGGGRGNEQFF
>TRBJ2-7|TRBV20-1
CSAKSGLAVSYEQYF
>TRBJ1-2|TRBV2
CASSGLNYGYTF
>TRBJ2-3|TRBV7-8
CASSFQGSSTDTQYF
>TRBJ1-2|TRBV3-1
CASSQGSARGGYTF
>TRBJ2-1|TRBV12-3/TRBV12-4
CASSFPPLTYNEQFF
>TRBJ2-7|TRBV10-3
CAISVDRLYEQYF
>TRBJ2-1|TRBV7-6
CASSPRDTPYNEQFF
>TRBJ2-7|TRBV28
CASSLWPSKQYF
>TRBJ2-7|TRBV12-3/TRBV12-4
CASSFLGQSEQYF
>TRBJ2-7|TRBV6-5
CASSLDRAYEQYF
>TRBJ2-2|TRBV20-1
CSAAWGSGSITGELFF
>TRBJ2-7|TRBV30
CAWSVRRIYEQYF
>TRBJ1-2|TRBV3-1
CASSQVAGSYGYTF
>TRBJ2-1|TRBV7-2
CASSSGTSGASSYNEQFF
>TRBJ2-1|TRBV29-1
CSVEPGTSGGEQFF
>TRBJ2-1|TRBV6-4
CASSERTGGYNEQFF
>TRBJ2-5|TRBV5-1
CVSSLASGTQVETQYF
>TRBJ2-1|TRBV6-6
CASIGGTYNEQFF
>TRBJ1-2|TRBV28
CASSFGGYGYTF
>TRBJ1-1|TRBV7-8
CAIRMGRGDTEAFF
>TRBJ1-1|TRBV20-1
CSARDGARVNTEAFF
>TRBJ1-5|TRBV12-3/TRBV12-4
CASSRETPNQPQHF
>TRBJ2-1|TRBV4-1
CASSQASGRGHNEQFF
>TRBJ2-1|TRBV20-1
CSARGLAGGYNEQFF
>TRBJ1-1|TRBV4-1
CASSQEEGAYTEAFF
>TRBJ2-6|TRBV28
CASSLRRSGANVLTF
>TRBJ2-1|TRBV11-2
CASSFNGASGSFSYNEQFF